The 19 T cell receptor beta chains presented below share a single source sample, sequenced in a study of control samples from healthy donors and cancer patients. Some clones are missing from TCRdb's copy, which holds only in-frame ones; the method was immunoSEQ multiplex PCR. The data contain approximately 100,000 clones, roughly 86% of them singletons. What was sequenced was blood. The receptors were gathered from a man aged 30 to 45 in good health.

This chain connects TRBV5-1 to TRBJ1-2; D is possibly TRBD1 (5 bases). The CDR3 consists of 12 residues. Per the germline V gene, CDR1 is SGHRS and CDR2 is YFSETQ. The V and J ends lost 4 bases and 5 bases respectively, with 9 bases between them. The CDR3 sequence is CASSLTGYGYTF. As DNA, the CDR3 is TGCGCCAGCAGCCTTACAGGTTATGGCTACACCTTC.

The gene calls are TRBV18 and TRBJ1-2; 9 nucleotides match TRBD1. The CDR3 has 12 amino acids. Per the germline V gene, CDR1 is KGHSH and CDR2 is LQKENI. The trim removed 3 bases at V and 8 bases at J, leaving 1 base unmatched. This chain's CDR3 is CASSPGQGGYTF. The CDR3 DNA is TGTGCCAGCTCACCCGGACAGGGGGGCTACACCTTC.

This chain connects TRBV29-1 to TRBJ2-1, with 10 bases identical to TRBD1. The length of the CDR3 is 12 residues. V lost 7 bases and J lost 8; bases outside the gene matches: 5. Germline CDR1 and CDR2: SQVTM and ANQGSEA. The CDR3 spells CSGQGARDEQFF. In nucleotides, the CDR3 is TGCAGCGGACAGGGGGCGCGGGATGAGCAGTTCTTC.

This chain links TRBV27 with TRBJ1-6; TRBD1 agrees at 7 bases. V lost 4 bases to trimming and J lost 10 bases; unmatched junction nucleotides: 10. This CDR3 region has 15 residues. Germline V CDR1 and CDR2: MNHEY, SMNVEV (reference sequence). For the CDR3, the DNA is TGTGCCAGCAGTTCCCAGGGGGAAAGCTACTCACCCCTCCACTTT. Amino acids: CASSSQGESYSPLHF.

The V call is TRBV5-6, the J call TRBJ2-3; 10 bases match TRBD2. CDR1 and CDR2 (germline): SGHDT, YYEEEE. The CDR3 extends over 15 amino acids. V dropped 4 bases and J dropped 8; count of bases not matched to a gene: 10. In DNA form, the CDR3 reads TGTGCCAGCAGCGGCAGCGGGGGGGCCGTCGCTACGCAGTATTTT. This gives the protein CASSGSGGAVATQYF.

The chain has TRBV29-1 and TRBJ2-7; 7 nucleotides match TRBD1. The CDR3 consists of 13 residues. Per germline, CDR1 SQVTM and CDR2 ANQGSEA. Unmatched junction bases numbered 7, after V lost 7 bases and J lost 1 base. The CDR3 protein is CSGSRDSSYEQYF. CDR3 bases: TGCAGCGGGTCCCGGGACAGTTCCTACGAGCAGTACTTC.

The V gene is TRBV5-8, the J gene TRBJ1-1; possible D gene TRBD1, 5 bases. CDR3 length: 15 amino acids. V lost 4 bases and J lost 1, with 14 bases in between. Germline V gives CDR1 SGHTS, CDR2 YDEGEE. CDR3 bases: TGTGCCAGCAGCGTTGGGGGGGGAGAGAACACTGAAGCTTTCTTT. Translated, it gives CASSVGGGENTEAFF. Combining the CDR3 with reference TRBV5-8 and TRBJ1-1 gives the whole variable domain EAGVTQSPTHLIKTRGQQATLRCSPISGHTSVYWYQQALGLGLQFLLWYDEGEERNRGNFPPRFSGRQFPNYSSELNVNALELEDSALYLCASSVGGGENTEAFFGQGTRLTVV.

This rearrangement joins TRBV30 to TRBJ2-3; D may match TRBD1 or TRBD2 (5 bases each). This CDR3 has 13 amino acids. The V gene lost 3 bases and the J gene lost 10 bases, with 17 bases spanning the gap. Germline V gene sequence: CDR1 GTSNPN, CDR2 SVGIG (reference sequence). The CDR3 loop reads CAWRSGTWAAQYF. The CDR3 nucleotides are TGTGCCTGGAGATCCGGGACCTGGGCCGCGCAGTATTTT.

J is TRBJ1-1 and V is TRBV11-2; a weak D match, TRBD1 (5 bases). Germline V gene sequence: CDR1 SGHAT, CDR2 FQNNGV. With 5 bases removed from V and 3 bases from J, the gap between germline ends came to 7 bases. The CDR3 covers 12 residues. The CDR3 coding sequence is TGTGCCAGCAGCCGGGGGGACACTGAAGCTTTCTTT. This encodes CASSRGDTEAFF.

The V gene is TRBV5-1, the J gene TRBJ1-1; D might be TRBD1 (6 bases). V lost 3 bases and J lost 8, with 14 bases in between. The CDR3 is 13 residues long. Germline V gene sequence: CDR1 SGHRS, CDR2 YFSETQ. The CDR3 region is CASSSPTGGEAFF. The CDR3 DNA sequence: TGCGCCAGCAGCTCTCCGACGGGGGGCGAAGCTTTCTTT.

V and J are TRBV27 and TRBJ2-3, with 11 bases lining up with TRBD1. Germline loops: CDR1 MNHEY, CDR2 SMNVEV (reference sequence). The CDR3 spans 16 residues. Germline trimming cut 4 bases from V and 4 bases from J; bases unmatched to any gene: 7. CDR3 DNA: TGTGCCAGCAGTTCCTACCGGGACAGGGGGGCAGATACGCAGTATTTT. Residues: CASSSYRDRGADTQYF.

The rearrangement links TRBV11-2 to TRBJ2-7; no definite D call. The V gene lost 2 bases and the J gene lost 2 bases, with 10 bases spanning the gap. CDR1 SGHAT and CDR2 FQNNGV come from the germline V gene. The CDR3 is 14 amino acids. The CDR3 region is CASSLMNNAYEQYV. CDR3 DNA sequence: TGTGCCAGCAGCTTAATGAACAACGCCTACGAGCAGTACGTC.

This clone was found once. This rearrangement joins TRBV19 to TRBJ2-3; 7 positions match TRBD1. CDR3 length: 15 residues. J gave up 0 bases and V 5 bases, and 5 bases lay outside the gene matches. CDR1 is LNHDA and CDR2 is SQIVND in the germline V gene (reference sequence). CDR3 sequence reads: CASSSTGASTDTQYF. The CDR3 region has the DNA TGTGCCAGTAGTTCCACAGGGGCTAGCACAGATACGCAGTATTTT.

The rearrangement uses TRBV6-5 and TRBJ2-7, with 9 positions matching TRBD1. V was clipped by 7 bases and J by 0 bases; unmatched bases: 7. In germline, CDR1 is MNHEY, CDR2 SVGAGI. The CDR3 contains 15 residues. The CDR3 region has the DNA TGTGCCAGCAACTTACAGGGGGCGAGCTCCTACGAGCAGTACTTC. Its translation is CASNLQGASSYEQYF.

The V and J genes are TRBV4-2 and TRBJ2-3; 10 positions agree with TRBD2. The germline V gene has CDR1 LGHNA and CDR2 YNFKEQ. V gave up 4 bases and J gave up 3 bases; unmatched junction bases: 10. The CDR3 sequence is 17 residues long. Here the CDR3 reads CASSPIGASGGTDTQYF. CDR3 sequence (DNA): TGTGCCAGCAGCCCAATAGGCGCTAGCGGGGGAACAGATACGCAGTATTTT.

This chain links TRBV3-1 (or the pseudogene TRBV3-2) with TRBJ2-7; no reliable D call. V lost 1 base to trimming and J lost 0 bases, with 10 bases between them. This CDR3 has 15 amino acids. The germline CDR1 and CDR2 sequences are LGHDT and YNNKEL (reference sequence). DNA of the CDR3: TGTGCCAGCAGCCAAGTGGCCTTACCCTCCTACGAGCAGTACTTC. It yields the protein CASSQVALPSYEQYF.

CDR3 in amino acids: CASSLAGGSSYNEQFF. The CDR3 bases are TGTGCCAGTAGTCTAGCGGGGGGGAGCTCCTACAATGAGCAGTTCTTC. The chain combines TRBV19 with TRBJ2-1, with 12 bases that match TRBD2. The CDR3 has 16 amino acids. Trimming took 5 bases from V and 0 from J; bases not matched to a gene: 2. Germline V gene data show CDR1 as LNHDA and CDR2 as SQIVND (reference sequence).

Concerning this clone itself: Its ends do not fully match the called genes, so a read error is possible. V gene TRBV13 combines with J gene TRBJ2-7; D is uncertain. Germline V lookup: CDR1 PRHDT, CDR2 FYEKMQ (reference sequence). There are 11 residues in the CDR3. The CDR3 DNA sequence: TGTGCCAGCAGCTTAAAAGCTAACCTCCACTTC. This codes for CASSLKANLHF.

This chain links TRBV6-1 with TRBJ1-6; D gene uncertain. The germline V gene encodes CDR1 MNHNS and CDR2 SASEGT. V was trimmed by 2 bases and J by 7 bases, leaving 9 bases between them. The CDR3 consists of 14 residues. The CDR3 sequence: CASSEIGYNSPLHF. The CDR3 nucleotides are TGTGCCAGCAGTGAAATTGGGTACAATTCACCCCTCCACTTT.